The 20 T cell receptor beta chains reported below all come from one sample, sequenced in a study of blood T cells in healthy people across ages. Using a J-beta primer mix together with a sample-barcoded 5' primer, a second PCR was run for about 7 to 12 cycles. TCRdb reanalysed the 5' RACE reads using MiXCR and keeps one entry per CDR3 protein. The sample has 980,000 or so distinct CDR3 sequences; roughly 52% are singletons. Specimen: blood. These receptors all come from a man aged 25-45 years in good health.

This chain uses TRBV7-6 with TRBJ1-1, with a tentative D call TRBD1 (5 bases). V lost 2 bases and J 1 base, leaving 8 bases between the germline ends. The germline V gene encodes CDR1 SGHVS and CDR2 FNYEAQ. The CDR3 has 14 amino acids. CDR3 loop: CASSLMQGNTEAFF. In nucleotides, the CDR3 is TGTGCCAGCAGCTTAATGCAGGGGAACACTGAAGCTTTCTTT.

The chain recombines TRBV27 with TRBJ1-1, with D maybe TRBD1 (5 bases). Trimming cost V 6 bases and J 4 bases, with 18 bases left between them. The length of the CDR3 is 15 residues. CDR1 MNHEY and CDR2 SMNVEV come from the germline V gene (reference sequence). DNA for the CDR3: TGTGCCAGCAGAGAACTAGGGGATTTCAGCACTGAAGCTTTCTTT. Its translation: CASRELGDFSTEAFF.

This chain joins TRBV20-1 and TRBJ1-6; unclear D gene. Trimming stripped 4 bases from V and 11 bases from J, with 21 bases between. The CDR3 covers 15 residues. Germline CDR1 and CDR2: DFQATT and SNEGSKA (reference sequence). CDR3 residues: CSAKEGSRVGTPLHF. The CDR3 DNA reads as TGCAGTGCTAAAGAAGGATCTAGGGTCGGGACACCCCTCCACTTT.

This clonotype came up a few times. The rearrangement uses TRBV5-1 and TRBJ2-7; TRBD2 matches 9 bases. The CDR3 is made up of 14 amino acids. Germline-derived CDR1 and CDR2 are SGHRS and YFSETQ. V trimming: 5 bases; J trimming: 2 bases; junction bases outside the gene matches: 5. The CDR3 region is CASSPSGVTYEQYF. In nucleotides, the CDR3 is TGCGCCAGCAGTCCTAGCGGGGTCACCTACGAGCAGTACTTC.

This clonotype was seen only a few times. The CDR3 sequence: CASSITGQGARDEQFF. DNA for the CDR3: TGTGCCAGTAGTATTACCGGGCAGGGGGCTAGAGATGAGCAGTTCTTC. The chain combines TRBV19 with TRBJ2-1; 8 bases line up with TRBD1. V lost 3 bases to trimming and J lost 8 bases; unmatched junction nucleotides: 12. The CDR3 sequence is 16 residues long. Germline V lookup: CDR1 LNHDA, CDR2 SQIVND (reference sequence).

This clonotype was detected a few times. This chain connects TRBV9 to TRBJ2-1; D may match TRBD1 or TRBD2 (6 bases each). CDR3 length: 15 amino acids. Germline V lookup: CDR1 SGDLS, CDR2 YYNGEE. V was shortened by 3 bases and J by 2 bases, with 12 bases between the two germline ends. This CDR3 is CASSEGGLTYNEQFF. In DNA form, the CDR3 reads TGTGCCAGCAGCGAGGGGGGATTAACCTACAATGAGCAGTTCTTC.

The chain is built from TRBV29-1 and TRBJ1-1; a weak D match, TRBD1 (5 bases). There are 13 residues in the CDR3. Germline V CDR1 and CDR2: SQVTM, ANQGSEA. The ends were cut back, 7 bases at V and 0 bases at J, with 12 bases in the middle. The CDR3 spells CSATTDLNTEAFF. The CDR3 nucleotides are TGCAGCGCCACGACAGACCTGAACACTGAAGCTTTCTTT.

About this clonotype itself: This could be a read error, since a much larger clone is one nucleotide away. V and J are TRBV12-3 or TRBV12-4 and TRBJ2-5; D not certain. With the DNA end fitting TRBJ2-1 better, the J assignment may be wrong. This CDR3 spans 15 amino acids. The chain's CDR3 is CASSFPEYQQETQFF. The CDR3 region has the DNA TGTGCCAGCAGTTTTCCGGAGTACCAACAAGAGACCCAGTTCTTC.

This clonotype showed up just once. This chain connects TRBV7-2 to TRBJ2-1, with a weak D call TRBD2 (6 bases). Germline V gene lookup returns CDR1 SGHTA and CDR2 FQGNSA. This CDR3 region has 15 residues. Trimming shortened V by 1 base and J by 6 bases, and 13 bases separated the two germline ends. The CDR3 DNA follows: TGTGCCAGCAGCTTAGGGTGGGGGGAAACCAATGAGCAGTTCTTC. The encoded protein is CASSLGWGETNEQFF.

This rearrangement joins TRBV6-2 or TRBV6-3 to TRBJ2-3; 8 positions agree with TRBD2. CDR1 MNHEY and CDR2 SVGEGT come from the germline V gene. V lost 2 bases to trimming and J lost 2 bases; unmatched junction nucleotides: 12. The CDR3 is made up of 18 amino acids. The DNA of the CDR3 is TGTGCCAGCAGTTACGAGGTCGGCGGGGGGACCTTCACAGATACGCAGTATTTT. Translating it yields CASSYEVGGGTFTDTQYF.

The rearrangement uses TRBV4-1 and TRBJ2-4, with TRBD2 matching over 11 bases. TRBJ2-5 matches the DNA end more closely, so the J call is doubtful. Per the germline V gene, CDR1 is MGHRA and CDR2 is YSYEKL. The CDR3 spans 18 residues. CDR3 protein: CASSPHIPGTSGEETQYF. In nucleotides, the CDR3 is TGCGCCAGCAGCCCTCACATACCGGGGACTAGCGGAGAAGAGACCCAGTACTTC.

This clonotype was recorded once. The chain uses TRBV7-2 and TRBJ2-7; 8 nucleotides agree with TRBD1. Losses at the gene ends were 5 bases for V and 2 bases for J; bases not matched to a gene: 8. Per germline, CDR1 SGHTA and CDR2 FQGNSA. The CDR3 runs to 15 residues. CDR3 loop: CASSAHGQGAYEQYF. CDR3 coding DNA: TGTGCCAGCAGCGCCCATGGACAGGGAGCCTACGAGCAGTACTTC.

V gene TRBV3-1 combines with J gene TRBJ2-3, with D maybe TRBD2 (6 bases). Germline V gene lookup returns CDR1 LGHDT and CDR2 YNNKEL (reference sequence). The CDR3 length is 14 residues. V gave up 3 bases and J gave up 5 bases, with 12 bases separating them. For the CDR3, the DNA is TGTGCCAGCAGCCACGGGACTCGGGGAGATACGCAGTATTTT. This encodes CASSHGTRGDTQYF.

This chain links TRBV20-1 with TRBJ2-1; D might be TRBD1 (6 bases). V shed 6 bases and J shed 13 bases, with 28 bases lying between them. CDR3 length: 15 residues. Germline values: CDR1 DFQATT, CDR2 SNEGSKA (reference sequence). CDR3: CSADRVGQQKETQFF. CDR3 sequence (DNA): TGCAGTGCCGATCGCGTCGGACAGCAGAAAGAGACCCAGTTCTTC.

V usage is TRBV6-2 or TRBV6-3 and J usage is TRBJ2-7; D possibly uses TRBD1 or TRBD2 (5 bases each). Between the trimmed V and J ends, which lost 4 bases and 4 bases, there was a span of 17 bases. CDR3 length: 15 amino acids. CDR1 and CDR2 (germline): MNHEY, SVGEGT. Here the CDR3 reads CASSSTRGPRYEQYF. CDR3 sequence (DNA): TGTGCCAGCAGTTCCACCCGGGGACCGCGGTACGAGCAGTACTTC.

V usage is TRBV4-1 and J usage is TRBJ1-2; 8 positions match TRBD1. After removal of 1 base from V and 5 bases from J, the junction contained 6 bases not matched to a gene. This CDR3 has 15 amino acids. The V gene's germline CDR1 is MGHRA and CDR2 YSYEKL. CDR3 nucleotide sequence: TGCGCCAGCAGCCAAGGTACCGGGACAGGATATGGCTACACCTTC. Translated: CASSQGTGTGYGYTF.

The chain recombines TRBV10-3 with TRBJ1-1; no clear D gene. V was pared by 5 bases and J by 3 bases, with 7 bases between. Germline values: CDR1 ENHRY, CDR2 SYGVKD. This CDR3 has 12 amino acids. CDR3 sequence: CAISKGDTEAFF. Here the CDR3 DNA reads TGTGCCATCAGTAAGGGCGACACTGAAGCTTTCTTT.

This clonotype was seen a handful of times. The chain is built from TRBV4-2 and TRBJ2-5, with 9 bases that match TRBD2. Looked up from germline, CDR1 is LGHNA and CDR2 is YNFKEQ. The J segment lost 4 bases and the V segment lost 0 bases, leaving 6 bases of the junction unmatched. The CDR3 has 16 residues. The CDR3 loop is CASSQDAPTSGETQYF. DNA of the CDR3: TGTGCCAGCAGCCAAGATGCCCCGACTAGCGGAGAGACCCAGTACTTC.

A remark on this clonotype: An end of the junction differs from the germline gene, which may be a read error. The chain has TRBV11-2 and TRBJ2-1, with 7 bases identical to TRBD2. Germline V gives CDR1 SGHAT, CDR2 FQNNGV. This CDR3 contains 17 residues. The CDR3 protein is CVSSLDLNGGTYNEQFF. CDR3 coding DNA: TGTGTCAGCAGCTTAGATCTAAACGGGGGGACGTACAATGAGCAGTTCTTC.

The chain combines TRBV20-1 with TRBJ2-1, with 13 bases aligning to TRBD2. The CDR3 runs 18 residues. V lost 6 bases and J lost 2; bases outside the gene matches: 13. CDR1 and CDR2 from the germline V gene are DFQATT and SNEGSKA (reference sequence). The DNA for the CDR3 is TGCAGTGCGCTACAGGGGCCCGGGACTAGCGGGACCTACAATGAGCAGTTCTTC. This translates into CSALQGPGTSGTYNEQFF.